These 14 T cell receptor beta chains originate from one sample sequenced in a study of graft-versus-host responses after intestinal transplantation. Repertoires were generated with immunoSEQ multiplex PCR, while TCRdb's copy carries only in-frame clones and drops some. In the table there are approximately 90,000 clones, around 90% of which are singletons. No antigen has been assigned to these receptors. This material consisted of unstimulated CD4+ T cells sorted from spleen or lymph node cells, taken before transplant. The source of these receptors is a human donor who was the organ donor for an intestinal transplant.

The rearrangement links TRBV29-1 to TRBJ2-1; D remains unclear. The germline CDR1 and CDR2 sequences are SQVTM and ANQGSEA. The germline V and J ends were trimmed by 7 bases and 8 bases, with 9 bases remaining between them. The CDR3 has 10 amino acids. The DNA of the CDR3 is TGCAGCGGGAGCAACGATGAGCAGTTCTTC. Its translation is CSGSNDEQFF.

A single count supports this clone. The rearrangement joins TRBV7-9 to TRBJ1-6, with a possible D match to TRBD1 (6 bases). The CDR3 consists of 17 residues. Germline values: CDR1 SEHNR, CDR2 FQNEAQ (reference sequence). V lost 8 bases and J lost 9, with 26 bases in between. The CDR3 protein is CASALRTASHLSSPLHF. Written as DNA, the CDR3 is TGTGCCAGCGCCCTACGGACAGCCTCGCATTTGTCTTCACCCCTCCACTTT.

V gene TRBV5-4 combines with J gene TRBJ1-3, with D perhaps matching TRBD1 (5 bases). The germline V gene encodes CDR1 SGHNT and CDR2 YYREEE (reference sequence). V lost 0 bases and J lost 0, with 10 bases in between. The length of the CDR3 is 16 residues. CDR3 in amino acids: CASSLAKQASGNTIYF. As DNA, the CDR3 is TGTGCCAGCAGCTTGGCCAAACAGGCCTCTGGAAACACCATATATTTT. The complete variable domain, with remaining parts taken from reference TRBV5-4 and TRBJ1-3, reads ETGVTQSPTHLIKTRGQQVTLRCSSQSGHNTVSWYQQALGQGPQFIFQYYREEENGRGNFPPRFSGLQFPNYSSELNVNALELDDSALYLCASSLAKQASGNTIYFGEGSWLTVV.

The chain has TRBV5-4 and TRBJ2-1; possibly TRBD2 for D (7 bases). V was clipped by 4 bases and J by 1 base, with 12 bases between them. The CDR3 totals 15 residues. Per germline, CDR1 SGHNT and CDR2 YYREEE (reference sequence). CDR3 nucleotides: TGTGCCAGCAGCCAAAGGGGGGGTTCCTACAATGAGCAGTTCTTC. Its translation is CASSQRGGSYNEQFF.

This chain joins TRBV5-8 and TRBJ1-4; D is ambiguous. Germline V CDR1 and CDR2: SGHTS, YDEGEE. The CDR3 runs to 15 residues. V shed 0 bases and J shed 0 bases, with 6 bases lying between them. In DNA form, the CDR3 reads TGTGCCAGCAGCTTGGAACCGGCAACTAATGAAAAACTGTTTTTT. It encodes CASSLEPATNEKLFF.

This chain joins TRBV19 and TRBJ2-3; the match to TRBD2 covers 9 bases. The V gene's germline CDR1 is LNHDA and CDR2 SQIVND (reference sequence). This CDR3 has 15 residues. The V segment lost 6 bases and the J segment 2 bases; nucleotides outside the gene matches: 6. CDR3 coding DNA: TGTGCCAGTAGGGAACTAGCGGGCCACACAGATACGCAGTATTTT. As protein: CASRELAGHTDTQYF.

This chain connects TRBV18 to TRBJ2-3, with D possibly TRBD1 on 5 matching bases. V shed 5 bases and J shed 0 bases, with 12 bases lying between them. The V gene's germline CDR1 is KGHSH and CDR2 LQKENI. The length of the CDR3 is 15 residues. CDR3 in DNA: TGTGCCAGCTCAATCGACAGTACTAGCACAGATACGCAGTATTTT. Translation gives CASSIDSTSTDTQYF. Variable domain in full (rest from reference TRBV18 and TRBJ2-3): NAGVMQNPRHLVRRRGQEARLRCSPMKGHSHVYWYRQLPEEGLKFMVYLQKENIIDESGMPKERFSAEFPKEGPSILRIQQVVRGDSAAYFCASSIDSTSTDTQYFGPGTRLTVL.

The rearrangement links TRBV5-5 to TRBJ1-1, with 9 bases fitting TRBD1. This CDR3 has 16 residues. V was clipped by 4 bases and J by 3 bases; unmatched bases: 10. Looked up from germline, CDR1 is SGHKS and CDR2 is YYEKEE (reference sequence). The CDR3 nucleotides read TGTGCCAGCAGCCCGTACTCCGGGACAGGGTACACTGAAGCTTTCTTT. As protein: CASSPYSGTGYTEAFF.

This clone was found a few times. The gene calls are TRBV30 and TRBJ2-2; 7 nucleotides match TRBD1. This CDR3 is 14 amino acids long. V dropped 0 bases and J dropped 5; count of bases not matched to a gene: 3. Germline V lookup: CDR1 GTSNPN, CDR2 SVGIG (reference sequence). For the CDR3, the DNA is TGTGCCTGGAGTGTTGCAGGGGGAACCGGGGAGCTGTTTTTT. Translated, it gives CAWSVAGGTGELFF.

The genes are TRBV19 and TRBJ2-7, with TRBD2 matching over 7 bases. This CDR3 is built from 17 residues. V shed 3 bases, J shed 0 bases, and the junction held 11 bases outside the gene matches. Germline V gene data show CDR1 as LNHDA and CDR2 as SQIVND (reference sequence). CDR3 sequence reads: CASSIHGAGVRSYEQYF. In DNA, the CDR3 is TGTGCCAGTAGTATCCACGGGGCGGGAGTGCGCTCCTACGAGCAGTACTTC.

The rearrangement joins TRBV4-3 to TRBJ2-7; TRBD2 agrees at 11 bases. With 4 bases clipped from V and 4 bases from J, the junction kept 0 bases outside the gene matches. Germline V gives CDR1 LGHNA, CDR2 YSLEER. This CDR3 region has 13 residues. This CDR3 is CASSRTSGYEQYF. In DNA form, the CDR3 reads TGCGCCAGCAGCCGGACTAGCGGGTACGAGCAGTACTTC.

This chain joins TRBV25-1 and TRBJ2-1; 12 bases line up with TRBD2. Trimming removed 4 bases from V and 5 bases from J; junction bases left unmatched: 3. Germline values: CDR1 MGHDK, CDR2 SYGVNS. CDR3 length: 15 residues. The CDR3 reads CASSVLAGGNNEQFF. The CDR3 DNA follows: TGTGCCAGCAGTGTGCTAGCGGGGGGGAACAATGAGCAGTTCTTC.

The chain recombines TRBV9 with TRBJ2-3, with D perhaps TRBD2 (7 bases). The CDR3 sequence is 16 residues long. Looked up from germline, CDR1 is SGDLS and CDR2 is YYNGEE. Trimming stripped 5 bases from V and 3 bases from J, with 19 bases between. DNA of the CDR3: TGTGCCAGCAGGAGAGGGGGGGCGAGTGCAACAGATACGCAGTATTTT. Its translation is CASRRGGASATDTQYF. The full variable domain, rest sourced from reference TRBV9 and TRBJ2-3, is DSGVTQTPKHLITATGQRVTLRCSPRSGDLSVYWYQQSLDQGLQFLIQYYNGEERAKGNILERFSAQQFPDLHSELNLSSLELGDSALYFCASRRGGASATDTQYFGPGTRLTVL.

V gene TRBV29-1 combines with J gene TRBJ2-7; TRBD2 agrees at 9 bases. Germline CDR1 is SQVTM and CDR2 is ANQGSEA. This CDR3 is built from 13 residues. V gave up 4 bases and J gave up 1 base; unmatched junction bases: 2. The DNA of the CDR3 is TGCAGCGTTGGGACTAGCGCATCCTACGAGCAGTACTTC. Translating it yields CSVGTSASYEQYF.